Listed here are 17 T cell receptor beta chains from one sample, sequenced in a study of blood T cell repertoires in COVID-19. Clones were read by immunoSEQ multiplex PCR, and TCRdb kept only the in-frame ones, dropping some. The sample carries some 390,000 clones, 70% to 90% recorded once. Sequencing was carried out using peripheral blood. The receptor set was obtained from a human donor in a cohort sampled during active COVID-19.

The chain couples TRBV5-1 to TRBJ1-1, with a tentative D call TRBD1 (5 bases). CDR3 length equals 13 residues. Germline V CDR1 and CDR2: SGHRS, YFSETQ. V was shortened by 5 bases and J by 7 bases, with 15 bases between the two germline ends. This chain's CDR3 is CASRWGSTFEAFF. The CDR3 DNA sequence: TGCGCCAGCAGGTGGGGCAGTACCTTTGAAGCTTTCTTT.

CDR3 in amino acids: CASSFLGGSYNEQFF. The CDR3 DNA reads as TGTGCCAGCAGTTTTCTAGGGGGCTCCTACAATGAGCAGTTCTTC. V gene TRBV6-5 combines with J gene TRBJ2-1; possibly TRBD1 for D (6 bases). V was trimmed by 4 bases and J by 0 bases, leaving 10 bases between them. Per the germline V gene, CDR1 is MNHEY and CDR2 is SVGAGI. CDR3 length: 15 amino acids.

For the CDR3, the DNA is TGTGCCAGCAGCTTATTAGGCCTTGTAGCGGGAGGCCGCACAGATACGCAGTATTTT. Protein sequence: CASSLLGLVAGGRTDTQYF. The chain joins TRBV7-2 to TRBJ2-3; 10 bases match TRBD2. The trim removed 2 bases at V and 1 base at J, leaving 12 bases unmatched. Germline V gene data show CDR1 as SGHTA and CDR2 as FQGNSA. The CDR3 sequence is 19 residues long.

This clone was recorded only once. The chain couples TRBV14 to TRBJ2-1; 10 bases are shared with TRBD2. The CDR3 is 15 amino acids. Germline-derived CDR1 and CDR2 are SGHDN and FVKESK. V trimming: 1 base; J trimming: 9 bases; junction bases outside the gene matches: 6. CDR3 in amino acids: CASSQALAGTGEQFF. DNA for the CDR3: TGTGCCAGCAGCCAAGCACTAGCGGGAACTGGTGAGCAGTTCTTC.

A few counts support this clone. The genes are TRBV9 and TRBJ2-5, with 9 bases that match TRBD2. The CDR3 sequence is 16 residues long. Germline assignment: CDR1 SGDLS and CDR2 YYNGEE. V shed 0 bases and J 4 bases; nucleotides not matched to a gene: 7. The CDR3 DNA follows: TGTGCCAGCAGCGTAGGGATAGCGGGGGCCGGAGAGACCCAGTACTTC. Amino acids: CASSVGIAGAGETQYF.

A word on this clone: Distinct nucleotide sequences in the sample also encode this CDR3. V and J are TRBV30 and TRBJ1-6; D not resolved. V was trimmed by 2 bases and J by 6 bases, leaving 2 bases between them. Germline CDR1 reads GTSNPN; CDR2 reads SVGIG (reference sequence). This CDR3 contains 11 residues. The CDR3 DNA reads TGTGCCTGGAGTCGTAATTCACCCCTCCACTTT. As protein: CAWSRNSPLHF.

The chain recombines TRBV5-3 with TRBJ1-4, with D possibly being TRBD1 (5 bases). TRBV5-3 is marked as an open reading frame, function uncertain. This CDR3 is built from 15 residues. V lost 4 bases, J lost 4 bases, and 14 bases lay in between. The CDR3 sequence is CARSLPGGFNEKLFF. The CDR3 bases are TGTGCCAGAAGCCTTCCCGGGGGATTTAATGAAAAACTGTTTTTT.

V and J are TRBV2 and TRBJ1-2, with D possibly TRBD1 on 5 matching bases. With 7 bases removed from V and 3 bases from J, the gap between germline ends came to 15 bases. The CDR3 runs 14 residues. The germline V gene has CDR1 SNHLY and CDR2 FYNNEI. CDR3 region: CASTVLQVDYGYTF. The CDR3 DNA follows: TGTGCCAGCACCGTTTTACAGGTAGACTATGGCTACACCTTC.

V usage is TRBV2 and J usage is TRBJ1-6, with D possibly TRBD1 on 6 matching bases. CDR1 SNHLY and CDR2 FYNNEI come from the germline V gene. Trimming pared 5 bases from V and 9 bases from J, leaving 17 bases between. This CDR3 is built from 15 residues. CDR3 DNA sequence: TGTGCCAGCAGTTATACGACAGGCTCCTTTTCACCCCTCCACTTT. The encoded protein is CASSYTTGSFSPLHF.

The chain couples TRBV30 to TRBJ2-5, with 8 bases fitting TRBD2. This CDR3 contains 15 residues. With 0 bases clipped from V and 2 bases from J, the junction kept 5 bases outside the gene matches. Germline V gene sequence: CDR1 GTSNPN, CDR2 SVGIG (reference sequence). The CDR3 region is CAWSVRRGEQETQYF. As DNA, the CDR3 is TGTGCCTGGAGTGTACGGCGGGGGGAGCAAGAGACCCAGTACTTC.

The chain employs TRBV3-1 (or the pseudogene TRBV3-2) and TRBJ2-5; TRBD2 is a possible D gene (5 bases). Deletions cut 7 bases from V and 4 bases from J, with 31 bases between. This CDR3 contains 19 residues. CDR1 is LGHDT, CDR2 YNNKEL, per germline (reference sequence). CDR3 nucleotide sequence: TGTGCCAGCACCCCGTCTCAGGTCCAATCGGTGGCGGGCCGAGAGACCCAGTACTTC. This encodes CASTPSQVQSVAGRETQYF.

The chain links TRBV30 to TRBJ1-2; D is undetermined. Germline-derived CDR1 and CDR2 are GTSNPN and SVGIG (reference sequence). Between the trimmed V and J ends, which lost 1 base and 4 bases, there was a span of 7 bases. The CDR3 runs 12 residues. The CDR3 here is CAWSELFYGYTF. CDR3 bases: TGTGCCTGGAGTGAACTCTTCTATGGCTACACCTTC.

This chain links TRBV19 with TRBJ2-3; perhaps TRBD2 as D (6 bases). The CDR3 runs to 15 residues. V was clipped by 4 bases and J by 8 bases, with 19 bases between them. Germline V lookup: CDR1 LNHDA, CDR2 SQIVND (reference sequence). The CDR3, as DNA: TGTGCCAGTAGTAGTATCGGGGGTCCATGGGGTACGCAGTATTTT. Translated: CASSSIGGPWGTQYF. Together with reference TRBV19 and TRBJ2-3, the CDR3 gives the full variable domain: DGGITQSPKYLFRKEGQNVTLSCEQNLNHDAMYWYRQDPGQGLRLIYYSQIVNDFQKGDIAEGYSVSREKKESFPLTVTSAQKNPTAFYLCASSSIGGPWGTQYFGPGTRLTVL.

The chain combines TRBV18 with TRBJ2-5; maybe TRBD1 (5 bases). The CDR3 consists of 14 residues. CDR1 KGHSH and CDR2 LQKENI come from the germline V gene. With 4 bases removed from V and 2 bases from J, the gap between germline ends came to 11 bases. The CDR3 protein is CASSRGGSQETQYF. CDR3 in DNA: TGTGCCAGCTCACGGGGCGGCAGTCAAGAGACCCAGTACTTC.

The rearrangement uses TRBV19 and TRBJ1-4; 11 bases map to TRBD1. V shed 5 bases, J shed 4 bases, and the junction held 6 bases outside the gene matches. The germline V gene has CDR1 LNHDA and CDR2 SQIVND (reference sequence). The CDR3 spans 16 residues. In DNA, the CDR3 is TGTGCCAGTAGTGGACGGGACAGGGGGAATAATGAAAAACTGTTTTTT. Translating gives CASSGRDRGNNEKLFF.

This clone has only one observation. The CDR3 DNA sequence: TGTGCCAGCAGCACCTCCCTGCTAGCGGATATCTACGAGCAGTACTTC. Translated, it gives CASSTSLLADIYEQYF. The V and J genes are TRBV5-5 and TRBJ2-7, with 7 bases matching TRBD2. The CDR3 consists of 16 residues. Germline CDR1 and CDR2: SGHKS and YYEKEE (reference sequence). The V and J ends lost 4 bases and 3 bases, in that order; junction bases with no gene match: 13. The full variable domain, with the rest looked up from reference TRBV5-5 and TRBJ2-7, is DAGVTQSPTHLIKTRGQQVTLRCSPISGHKSVSWYQQVLGQGPQFIFQYYEKEERGRGNFPDRFSARQFPNYSSELNVNALLLGDSALYLCASSTSLLADIYEQYFGPGTRLTVT.

This clone was detected only once. The chain recombines TRBV9 with TRBJ2-7, with D possibly matching TRBD2 (6 bases). The V end was cut by 2 bases, the J end by 3 bases, with 18 bases between. The length of the CDR3 is 16 residues. Germline V lookup: CDR1 SGDLS, CDR2 YYNGEE. DNA for the CDR3: TGTGCCAGCAGCGTTGGCGGCTTAGCGGCGTACTACGAGCAGTACTTC. Translated, it gives CASSVGGLAAYYEQYF.